This T cell receptor (beta chain) comes out of a study of Graves' ophthalmopathy and Graves' hyperthyroidism. Overall study results and limits: Among thyroid clonotypes expanded above 0.001 frequency, most also appeared in blood. Ophthalmopathy versus stable hyperthyroidism: 13-signature model gave around 86% sensitivity, 70% to 83% specificity.

Beta-chain TCR CDR3 regions were amplified from RNA transcripts. The authors performed first-round RT-PCR with HTBI primers and then a second-round multiplex PCR. MiXCR, applied by TCRdb to the multiplex PCR reads, yields one record per CDR3 protein. The sample has 350,000 to 450,000 distinct CDR3 sequences, around 19% seen once. This clonotype appeared many times. What it recognizes is unknown. Patients were excluded if they had other autoimmune diseases or uncontrolled infections, and likewise if pregnancy or lactation applied. Clinicians made diagnoses from clinical symptoms, serum thyroxine, TRAb, thyroid ultrasound and orbital computed tomography. V was pared by 5 bases and J by 4 bases, with 15 bases between. This CDR3 contains 15 residues. Germline CDR1 and CDR2: LNHDA and SQIVND (reference sequence).

The TCR comes from a young woman with Graves' ophthalmopathy. This rearrangement joins TRBV19 to TRBJ1-5; D perhaps matches TRBD1 (6 bases). Sequencing was performed on peripheral blood. The CDR3 spells CASSVGSQGNQPQHF. CDR3 coding DNA: TGTGCCAGTAGTGTCGGGTCCCAGGGGAATCAGCCCCAGCATTTT.